This TCR beta chain was profiled in a study of blood T cell repertoires in COVID-19. On the study more broadly: The United States, Italy and Spain supplied acute and convalescent COVID-19 samples. PBMCs, B-cell-depleted T cells, or T cells provided the cDNA or gDNA that made up the material.

Per the authors' pipeline: Amplification of reference gene primers provided the estimated nucleated cell counts. The assay was immunoSEQ multiplex PCR, and TCRdb's table has in-frame clones only and misses some. V and J calls and clone size are given by that table; D and trimming were obtained from the DNA. The sample yields fewer than 25,000 clones, around nine tenths seen once. The CDR3 consists of 13 residues. The V segment lost 3 bases and the J segment 8 bases; nucleotides outside the gene matches: 4. Germline V CDR1 and CDR2: SEHNR, FQNEAQ (reference sequence). This chain uses TRBV7-9 with TRBJ2-1; 7 bases fit TRBD2. The clonotype comes from a human donor in a cohort sampled during active COVID-19. Material for sequencing was peripheral blood. The CDR3 sequence: CASSLTSRHEQFF. The CDR3 DNA is TGTGCCAGCAGCTTGACTAGCAGGCATGAGCAGTTCTTC.